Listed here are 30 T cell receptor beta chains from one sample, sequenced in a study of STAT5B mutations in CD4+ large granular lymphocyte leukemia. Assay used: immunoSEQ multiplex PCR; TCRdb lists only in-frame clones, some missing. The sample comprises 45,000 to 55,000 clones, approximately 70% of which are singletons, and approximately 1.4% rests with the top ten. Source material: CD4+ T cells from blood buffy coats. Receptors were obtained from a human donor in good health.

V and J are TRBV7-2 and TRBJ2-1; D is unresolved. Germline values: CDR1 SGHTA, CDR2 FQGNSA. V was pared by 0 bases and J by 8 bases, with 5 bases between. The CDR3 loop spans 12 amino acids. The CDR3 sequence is CASSLALYEQFF. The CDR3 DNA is TGTGCCAGCAGCTTAGCGCTCTATGAGCAGTTCTTC.

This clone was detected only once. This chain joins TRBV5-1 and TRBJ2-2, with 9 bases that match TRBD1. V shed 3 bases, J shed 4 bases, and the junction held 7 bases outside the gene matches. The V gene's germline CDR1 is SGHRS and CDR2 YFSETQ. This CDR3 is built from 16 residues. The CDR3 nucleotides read TGCGCCAGCAGCTCCCTTTGGACAGGGGTCACCGGGGAGCTGTTTTTT. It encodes CASSSLWTGVTGELFF.

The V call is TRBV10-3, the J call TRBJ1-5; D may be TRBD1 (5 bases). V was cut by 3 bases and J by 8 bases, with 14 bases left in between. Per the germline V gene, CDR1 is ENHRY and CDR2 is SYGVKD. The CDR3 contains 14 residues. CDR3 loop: CAISDTAGGEPQHF. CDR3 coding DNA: TGTGCCATCAGTGACACGGCGGGAGGGGAGCCCCAGCATTTT.

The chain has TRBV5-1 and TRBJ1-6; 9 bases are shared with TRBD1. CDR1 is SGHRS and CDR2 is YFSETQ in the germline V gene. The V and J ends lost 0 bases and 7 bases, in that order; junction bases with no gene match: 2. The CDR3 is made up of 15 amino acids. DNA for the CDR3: TGCGCCAGCAGCTTGGCGGGGACAGGGAATTCACCCCTCCACTTT. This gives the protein CASSLAGTGNSPLHF.

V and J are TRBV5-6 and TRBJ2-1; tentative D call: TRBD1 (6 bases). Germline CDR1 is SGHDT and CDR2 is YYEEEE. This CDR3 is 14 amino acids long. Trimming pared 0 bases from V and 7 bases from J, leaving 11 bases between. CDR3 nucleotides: TGTGCCAGCAGCTTGGCCCAGGGGATGAATGAGCAGTTCTTC. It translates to CASSLAQGMNEQFF.

CDR3: CASSPLTQTNTGELFF. In nucleotides, the CDR3 is TGTGCCAGCAGCCCTCTGACACAAACTAACACCGGGGAGCTGTTTTTT. V and J are TRBV7-9 and TRBJ2-2; D remains unclear. The CDR3 is 16 residues long. Germline V CDR1 and CDR2: SEHNR, FQNEAQ (reference sequence). Trimming left V 5 bases short and J 2 bases short, with 15 bases between.

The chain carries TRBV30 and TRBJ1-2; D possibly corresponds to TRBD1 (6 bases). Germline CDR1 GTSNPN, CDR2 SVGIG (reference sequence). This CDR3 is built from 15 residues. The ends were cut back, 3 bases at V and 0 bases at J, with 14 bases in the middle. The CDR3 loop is CAWSAGATSNYGYTF. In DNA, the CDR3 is TGTGCCTGGAGCGCAGGGGCGACCTCTAACTATGGCTACACCTTC.

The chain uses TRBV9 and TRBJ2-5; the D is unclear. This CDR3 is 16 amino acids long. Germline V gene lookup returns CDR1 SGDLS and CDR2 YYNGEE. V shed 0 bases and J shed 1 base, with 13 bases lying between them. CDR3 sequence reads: CASSVGPSVPQETQYF. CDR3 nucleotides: TGTGCCAGCAGCGTAGGGCCCTCGGTCCCCCAAGAGACCCAGTACTTC.

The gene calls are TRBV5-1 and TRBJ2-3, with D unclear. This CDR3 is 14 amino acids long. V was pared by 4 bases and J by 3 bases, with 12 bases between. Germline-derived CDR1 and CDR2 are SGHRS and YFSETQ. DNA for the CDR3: TGCGCCAGCAGCCGGGTTCCCTCGACAGATACGCAGTATTTT. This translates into CASSRVPSTDTQYF.

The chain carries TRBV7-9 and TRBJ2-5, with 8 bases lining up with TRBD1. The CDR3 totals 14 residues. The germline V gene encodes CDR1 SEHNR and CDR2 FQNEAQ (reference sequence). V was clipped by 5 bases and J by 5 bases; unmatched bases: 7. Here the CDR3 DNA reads TGTGCCAGCAGCCCAGGACAGGGTCGGGAGACCCAGTACTTC. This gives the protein CASSPGQGRETQYF.

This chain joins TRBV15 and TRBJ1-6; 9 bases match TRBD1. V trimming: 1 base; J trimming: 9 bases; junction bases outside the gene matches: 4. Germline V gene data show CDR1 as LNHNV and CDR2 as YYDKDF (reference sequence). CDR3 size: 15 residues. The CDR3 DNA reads TGTGCCACCAGCAGAGGGGACAGGGTAGGTTCACCCCTCCACTTT. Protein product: CATSRGDRVGSPLHF.

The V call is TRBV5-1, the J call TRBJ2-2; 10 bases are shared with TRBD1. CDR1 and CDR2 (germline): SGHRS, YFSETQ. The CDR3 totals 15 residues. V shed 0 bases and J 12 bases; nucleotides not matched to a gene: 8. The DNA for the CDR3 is TGCGCCAGCAGCTTGGACACCGGGACAGGGGTGAAGCTGTTTTTT. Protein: CASSLDTGTGVKLFF.

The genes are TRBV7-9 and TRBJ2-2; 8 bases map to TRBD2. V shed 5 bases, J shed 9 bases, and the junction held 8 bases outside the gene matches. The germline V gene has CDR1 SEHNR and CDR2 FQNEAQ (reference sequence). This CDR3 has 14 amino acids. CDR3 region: CASSPGLVTWELFF. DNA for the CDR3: TGTGCCAGCAGCCCGGGACTAGTGACCTGGGAGCTGTTTTTT.

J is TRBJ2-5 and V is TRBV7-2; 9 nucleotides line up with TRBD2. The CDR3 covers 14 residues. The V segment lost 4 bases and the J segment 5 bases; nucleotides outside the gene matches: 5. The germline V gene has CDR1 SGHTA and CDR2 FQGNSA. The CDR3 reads CASSSTSGLETQYF. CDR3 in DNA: TGTGCCAGCAGCTCGACTAGCGGTTTGGAGACCCAGTACTTC. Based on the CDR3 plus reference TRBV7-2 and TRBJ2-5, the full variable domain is GAGVSQSPSNKVTEKGKDVELRCDPISGHTALYWYRQSLGQGLEFLIYFQGNSAPDKSGLPSDRFSAERTGGSVSTLTIQRTQQEDSAVYLCASSSTSGLETQYFGPGTRLLVL.

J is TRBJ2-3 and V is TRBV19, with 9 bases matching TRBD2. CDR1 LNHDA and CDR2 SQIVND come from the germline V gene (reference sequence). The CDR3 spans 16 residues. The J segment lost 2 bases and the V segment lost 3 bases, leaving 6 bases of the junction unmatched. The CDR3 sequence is CASSIRLAGNTDTQYF. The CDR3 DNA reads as TGTGCCAGTAGTATTCGGCTAGCGGGGAACACAGATACGCAGTATTTT.

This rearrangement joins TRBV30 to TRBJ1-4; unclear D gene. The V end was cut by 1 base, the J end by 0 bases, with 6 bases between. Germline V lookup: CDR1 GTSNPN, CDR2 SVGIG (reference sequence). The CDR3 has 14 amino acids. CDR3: CAWSGVATNEKLFF. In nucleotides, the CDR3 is TGTGCCTGGAGTGGGGTCGCAACTAATGAAAAACTGTTTTTT.

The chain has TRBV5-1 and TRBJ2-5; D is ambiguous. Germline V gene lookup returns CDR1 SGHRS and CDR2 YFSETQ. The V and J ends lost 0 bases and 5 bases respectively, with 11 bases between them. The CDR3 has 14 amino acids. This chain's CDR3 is CASSLGSPWETQYF. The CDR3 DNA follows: TGCGCCAGCAGCTTGGGCTCTCCCTGGGAGACCCAGTACTTC.

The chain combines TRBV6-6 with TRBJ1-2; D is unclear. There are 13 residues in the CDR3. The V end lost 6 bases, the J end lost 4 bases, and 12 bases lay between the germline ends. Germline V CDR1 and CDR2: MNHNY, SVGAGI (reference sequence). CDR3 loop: CASRAAERYGYTF. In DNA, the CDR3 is TGTGCCAGCAGGGCCGCGGAACGCTATGGCTACACCTTC.

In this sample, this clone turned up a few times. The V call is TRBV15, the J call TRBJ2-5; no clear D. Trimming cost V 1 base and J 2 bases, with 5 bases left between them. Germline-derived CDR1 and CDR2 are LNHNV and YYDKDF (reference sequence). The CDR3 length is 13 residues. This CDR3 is CATSRGSQETQYF. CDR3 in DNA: TGTGCCACCAGCAGAGGGAGTCAAGAGACCCAGTACTTC. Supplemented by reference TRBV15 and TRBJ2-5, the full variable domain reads DAMVIQNPRYQVTQFGKPVTLSCSQTLNHNVMYWYQQKSSQAPKLLFHYYDKDFNNEADTPDNFQSRRPNTSFCFLDIRSPGLGDTAMYLCATSRGSQETQYFGPGTRLLVL.

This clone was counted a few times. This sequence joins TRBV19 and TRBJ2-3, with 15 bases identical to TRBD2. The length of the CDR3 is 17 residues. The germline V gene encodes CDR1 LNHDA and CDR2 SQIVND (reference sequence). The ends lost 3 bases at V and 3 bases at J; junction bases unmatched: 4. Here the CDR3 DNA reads TGTGCCAGTAGTATGTGGGGACTAGCGGGGGGTACAGATACGCAGTATTTT. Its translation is CASSMWGLAGGTDTQYF.

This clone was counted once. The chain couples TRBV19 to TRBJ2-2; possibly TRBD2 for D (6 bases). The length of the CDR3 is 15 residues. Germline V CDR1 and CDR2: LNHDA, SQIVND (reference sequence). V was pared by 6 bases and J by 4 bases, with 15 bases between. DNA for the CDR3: TGTGCCAGTAGCCCTGCGGGACTGCGCACCGGGGAGCTGTTTTTT. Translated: CASSPAGLRTGELFF.

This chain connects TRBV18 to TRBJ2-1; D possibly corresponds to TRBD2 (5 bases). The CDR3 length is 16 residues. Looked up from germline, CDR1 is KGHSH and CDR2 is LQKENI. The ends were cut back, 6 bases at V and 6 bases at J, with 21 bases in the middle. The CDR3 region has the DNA TGTGCCAGCTCTCTTCCGGAGAGGGCCCTCTTCAATGAGCAGTTCTTC. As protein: CASSLPERALFNEQFF.

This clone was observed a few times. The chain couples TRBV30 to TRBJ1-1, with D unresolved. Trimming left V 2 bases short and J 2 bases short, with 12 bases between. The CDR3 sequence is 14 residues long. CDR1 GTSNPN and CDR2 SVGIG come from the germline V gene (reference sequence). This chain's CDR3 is CAWSRIIINTEAFF. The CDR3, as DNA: TGTGCCTGGAGTCGAATAATCATCAACACTGAAGCTTTCTTT.

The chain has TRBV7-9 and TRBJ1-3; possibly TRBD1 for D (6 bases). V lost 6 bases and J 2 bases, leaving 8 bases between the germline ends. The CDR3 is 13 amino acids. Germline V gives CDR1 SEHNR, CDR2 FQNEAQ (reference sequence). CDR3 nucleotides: TGTGCCAGCAGTGAGGGGGCTGGAAACACCATATATTTT. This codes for CASSEGAGNTIYF.

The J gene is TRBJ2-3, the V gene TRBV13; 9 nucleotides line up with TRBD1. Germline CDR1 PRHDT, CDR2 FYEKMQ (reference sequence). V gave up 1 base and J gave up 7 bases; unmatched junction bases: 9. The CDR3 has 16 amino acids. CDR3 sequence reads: CASSLVPGQGGNTQYF. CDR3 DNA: TGTGCCAGCAGCTTAGTCCCGGGACAGGGAGGAAATACGCAGTATTTT. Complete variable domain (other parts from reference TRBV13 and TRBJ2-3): AAGVIQSPRHLIKEKRETATLKCYPIPRHDTVYWYQQGPGQDPQFLISFYEKMQSDKGSIPDRFSAQQFSDYHSELNMSSLELGDSALYFCASSLVPGQGGNTQYFGPGTRLTVL.

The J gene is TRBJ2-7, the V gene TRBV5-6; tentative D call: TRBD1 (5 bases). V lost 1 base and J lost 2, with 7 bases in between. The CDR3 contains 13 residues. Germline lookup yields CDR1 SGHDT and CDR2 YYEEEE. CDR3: CASSLYRTYEQYV. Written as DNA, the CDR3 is TGTGCCAGCAGCTTGTACAGGACCTACGAGCAGTACGTC.

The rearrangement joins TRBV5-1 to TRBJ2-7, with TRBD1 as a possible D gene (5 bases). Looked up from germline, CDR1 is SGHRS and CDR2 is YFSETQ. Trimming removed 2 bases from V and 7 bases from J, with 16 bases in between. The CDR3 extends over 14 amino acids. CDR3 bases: TGCGCCAGCAGCTTAGGGGAAGGAGTGGGAGAGCAGTACGTC. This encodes CASSLGEGVGEQYV.

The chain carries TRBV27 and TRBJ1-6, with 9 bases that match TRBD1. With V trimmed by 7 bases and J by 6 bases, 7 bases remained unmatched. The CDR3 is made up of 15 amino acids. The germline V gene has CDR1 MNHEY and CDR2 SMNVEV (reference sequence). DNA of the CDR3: TGTGCCAGCACCCCGGGACAGGGCGTTAATTCACCCCTCCACTTT. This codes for CASTPGQGVNSPLHF.

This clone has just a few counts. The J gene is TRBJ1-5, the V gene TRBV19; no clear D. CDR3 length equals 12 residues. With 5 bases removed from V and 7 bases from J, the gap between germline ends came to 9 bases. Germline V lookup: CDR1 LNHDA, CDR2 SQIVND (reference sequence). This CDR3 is CASSFEGQPQHF. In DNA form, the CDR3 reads TGTGCCAGTAGTTTCGAGGGACAGCCCCAGCATTTT.

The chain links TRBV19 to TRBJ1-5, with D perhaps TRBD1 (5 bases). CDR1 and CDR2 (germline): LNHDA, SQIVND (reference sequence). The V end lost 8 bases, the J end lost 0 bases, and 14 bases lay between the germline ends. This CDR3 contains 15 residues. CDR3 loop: CASASTEHSNQPQHF. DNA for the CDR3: TGTGCCAGTGCCTCGACAGAGCATAGCAATCAGCCCCAGCATTTT.